These 21 T cell receptor beta chains came from one sample sequenced in a study of T cells expressing NK-cell markers. From the 5' RACE reads, TCRdb lists one entry per CDR3 protein and no DNA. This repertoire comprises roughly 180,000 distinct CDR3 sequences; its ten largest clones make up about 18%. Sequencing was performed on blood T cells: a sorted CD56 or NKG2C T cell subset, CD4+ or CD8+ T cells, or bulk PBMC T cells (not recorded which). These TCRs come from a woman aged 18-69 years in good health.

The rearrangement uses TRBV5-1 and TRBJ1-1. The CDR3 runs 13 residues. CDR1 is SGHRS, CDR2 YFSETQ, per germline. The CDR3 sequence is CASSKEMNTEAFF.

V and J are TRBV12-3 or TRBV12-4 and TRBJ2-7; the TRBD2 assignment by TCRdb is unverifiable without DNA. The CDR3 consists of 15 residues. CDR3 amino acids: CASSEGLAGPYEQYF.

V and J are TRBV4-1 and TRBJ1-1; the TRBD1 assignment by TCRdb is unverifiable without DNA. Germline values: CDR1 MGHRA, CDR2 YSYEKL. The CDR3 is 15 residues long. CDR3 amino acids: CASSQATGYFTEAFF.

The chain uses TRBV12-3 or TRBV12-4 and TRBJ1-4; TCRdb designates TRBD1, a call that cannot be tested without DNA. The CDR3 length is 16 residues. The CDR3 here is CASSSRGAGVNEKLFF.

V is TRBV2 and J is TRBJ2-7; TCRdb gives TRBD1 as the D gene, but with no DNA this cannot be confirmed. This CDR3 has 16 amino acids. Germline CDR1 SNHLY, CDR2 FYNNEI. CDR3 sequence reads: CASSERGVGALYEQYF.

The chain joins TRBV5-1 to TRBJ1-6; without DNA, the TCRdb call of TRBD1 cannot be checked. This CDR3 is built from 12 residues. Germline CDR1 and CDR2: SGHRS and YFSETQ. CDR3 sequence reads: CASRDNNSPLHF. The full variable domain, in which reference TRBV5-1 and TRBJ1-6 provide the parts outside the CDR3, is KAGVTQTPRYLIKTRGQQVTLSCSPISGHRSVSWYQQTPGQGLQFLFEYFSETQRNKGNFPGRFSGRQFSNSRSEMNVSTLELGDSALYLCASRDNNSPLHFGNGTRLTVT.

CDR3 loop: CSATPPQGGSEKLFF. The chain has TRBV20-1 and TRBJ1-4; no DNA is available, so the TRBD1 call from TCRdb remains unchecked. This CDR3 has 15 residues. Germline CDR1 is DFQATT and CDR2 is SNEGSKA (reference sequence).

This chain uses TRBV7-9 with TRBJ2-1; checking the TCRdb D call of TRBD2 is not possible without DNA. The CDR3 loop spans 13 amino acids. Per the germline V gene, CDR1 is SEHNR and CDR2 is FQNEAQ (reference sequence). CDR3 residues: CASSLGGLEEQFF. The full variable domain, rest sourced from reference TRBV7-9 and TRBJ2-1, is DTGVSQNPRHKITKRGQNVTFRCDPISEHNRLYWYRQTLGQGPEFLTYFQNEAQLEKSRLLSDRFSAERPKGSFSTLEIQRTEQGDSAMYLCASSLGGLEEQFFGPGTRLTVL.

V gene TRBV6-5 combines with J gene TRBJ1-4; TCRdb picks TRBD1, but there is no DNA to check that call. The CDR3 covers 16 residues. Germline V gives CDR1 MNHEY, CDR2 SVGAGI. CDR3 residues: CASSYPPDRGGEKLFF.

V is TRBV20-1 and J is TRBJ1-5; as DNA is missing, the TRBD1 call by TCRdb cannot be tested. The CDR3 runs 16 residues. Germline V gives CDR1 DFQATT, CDR2 SNEGSKA (reference sequence). The CDR3: CSASNLGQGSNQPQHF.

The chain couples TRBV6-5 to TRBJ2-3; TCRdb gives TRBD1 as the D gene, but with no DNA this cannot be confirmed. Germline V lookup: CDR1 MNHEY, CDR2 SVGAGI. CDR3 length: 15 residues. The chain's CDR3 is CASSYSTARADTQYF.

The chain couples TRBV7-2 to TRBJ2-6; TCRdb's D call of TRBD1 is untestable without DNA. CDR1 is SGHTA and CDR2 is FQGNSA in the germline V gene. CDR3 length: 17 amino acids. CDR3 region: CASRRTGLNSGANVLTF. Supplemented by reference TRBV7-2 and TRBJ2-6, the full variable domain reads GAGVSQSPSNKVTEKGKDVELRCDPISGHTALYWYRQSLGQGLEFLIYFQGNSAPDKSGLPSDRFSAERTGGSVSTLTIQRTQQEDSAVYLCASRRTGLNSGANVLTFGAGSRLTVL.

CDR3: CSARTSGRDPVYNEQFF. The chain uses TRBV20-1 and TRBJ2-1; TCRdb's D call of TRBD2 is untestable without DNA. Germline V gene sequence: CDR1 DFQATT, CDR2 SNEGSKA (reference sequence). CDR3 length: 17 amino acids.

The chain combines TRBV12-3 or TRBV12-4 with TRBJ2-1; TCRdb's D call of TRBD1 is untestable without DNA. The CDR3 is made up of 12 amino acids. The CDR3 sequence: CASRTGDNEQFF.

CDR3: CASSQGSGQGGYEQFF. The V gene is TRBV4-2, the J gene TRBJ2-1; TCRdb indicates TRBD1, and absent DNA this call remains unverified. Germline-derived CDR1 and CDR2 are LGHNA and YNFKEQ. CDR3 length: 16 amino acids.

This chain uses TRBV5-5 with TRBJ2-5. Germline CDR1 reads SGHKS; CDR2 reads YYEKEE (reference sequence). The CDR3 has 13 residues. CDR3: CASSLRMAETQYF.

V and J are TRBV6-1 and TRBJ1-1; the D gene TCRdb calls, TRBD1, cannot be checked with no DNA. CDR3 size: 13 residues. Germline loops: CDR1 MNHNS, CDR2 SASEGT. The CDR3 sequence: CASKRTGSSEAFF.

The V and J genes are TRBV4-2 and TRBJ2-2; TCRdb gives TRBD2 as the D gene, but with no DNA this cannot be confirmed. The CDR3 is made up of 19 amino acids. Germline values: CDR1 LGHNA, CDR2 YNFKEQ. The CDR3 reads CASSQWVAGATFNTGELFF.

V gene TRBV29-1 combines with J gene TRBJ1-3. Germline assignment: CDR1 SQVTM and CDR2 ANQGSEA. This CDR3 has 13 amino acids. The CDR3 is CSVEFGTGNTIYF.

The V gene is TRBV6-2 or TRBV6-3, the J gene TRBJ2-7; the D call from TCRdb, TRBD1, cannot be confirmed without DNA. Per germline, CDR1 MNHEY and CDR2 SVGEGT. This CDR3 comprises 16 residues. This CDR3 is CASSYTTGGSPYEQYF.

V usage is TRBV5-1 and J usage is TRBJ1-1; TCRdb calls TRBD1, which cannot be checked without DNA. There are 14 residues in the CDR3. CDR1 SGHRS and CDR2 YFSETQ come from the germline V gene. The CDR3 loop reads CASSPGTENKEAFF.